A selection of T cell receptor beta chains follows, all from one sample in a study of T cell clones after liver transplantation. The data were produced by immunoSEQ multiplex PCR, yet TCRdb's version contains in-frame clones alone and is incomplete. The sample holds tens of thousands of clones; roughly 83% are singletons and the top ten take less than 3.5%. The sequencing here drew on CD4+ T cells from blood, taken at the 22-month timepoint. The receptors derive from a human patient who received a liver transplant. Part of the T cells may come from the graft donor. Both conserved end residues are part of each CDR3. A D gene is named only where the DNA matches it firmly. A row's size may be missing; if present it is once, few, many or a size class.

>NA|TRBJ2-2|TRBV19|NA
CASRHRGTGELFF
TGTGCCAGTAGGCACAGAGGTACCGGGGAGCTGTTTTTT
>NA|TRBJ2-1|TRBV7-2|NA
CASSTRSSDKNNEQFF
TGTGCCAGCAGCACCAGATCTTCGGACAAAAACAATGAGCAGTTCTTC
>TRBD1|TRBJ1-2|TRBV4-3|NA
CASSPYYGTEYGYTF
TGCGCCAGCAGCCCGTACTACGGGACAGAATATGGCTACACCTTC
>NA|TRBJ2-5|TRBV4-1|NA
CASSQDLTSWETQYF
TGCGCCAGCAGCCAAGATTTGACTTCTTGGGAGACCCAGTACTTC
>NA|TRBJ2-3|TRBV29-1|once
CSAETDTQYF
TGCAGCGCCGAAACAGATACGCAGTATTTT
>NA|TRBJ2-7|TRBV28|few
CACGSGAPYEQYF
TGTGCCTGCGGTAGCGGAGCCCCCTACGAGCAGTACTTC
>NA|TRBJ1-5|TRBV28|NA
CASIPNGIPSNQPQHF
TGTGCCAGCATACCTAACGGGATCCCTAGCAATCAGCCCCAGCATTTT
>NA|TRBJ2-2|TRBV6-4|NA
CASSEQTNTGELFF
TGTGCCAGCAGTGAGCAGACTAACACCGGGGAGCTGTTTTTT
>NA|TRBJ1-5|TRBV19|few
CASSIGADSNQPQHF
TGTGCCAGTAGTATAGGGGCGGATAGCAATCAGCCCCAGCATTTT
>NA|TRBJ1-3|TRBV9|NA
CASSVNRNTIYF
TGTGCCAGCAGCGTAAATCGAAACACCATATATTTT
>TRBD2|TRBJ2-1|TRBV27|NA
CASSLSLGGLAGGGFNEQFF
TGTGCCAGCAGTTTATCCCTAGGGGGACTAGCGGGAGGCGGATTCAATGAGCAGTTCTTC
>TRBD2|TRBJ2-7|TRBV10-2|NA
CASGLAGLNLSYEQYF
TGCGCCAGCGGACTAGCGGGATTGAACCTCTCCTACGAGCAGTACTTC
>NA|TRBJ2-2|TRBV10-3|NA
CAISPGGRAWPGGNTGELFF
TGTGCCATCAGCCCGGGGGGCAGGGCATGGCCCGGAGGAAACACCGGGGAGCTGTTTTTT
>NA|TRBJ1-4|TRBV7-9|NA
CASSPTVSDEKLFF
TGTGCCAGCAGCCCGACAGTATCGGATGAAAAACTGTTTTTT
>NA|TRBJ2-1|TRBV7-3|NA
CASSPSAALYNEQFF
TGTGCCAGCAGCCCCTCCGCGGCGCTATACAATGAGCAGTTCTTC
>TRBD1|TRBJ1-2|TRBV28|few
CASSLKGARSNYGYTF
TGTGCCAGCAGTTTAAAGGGGGCGCGTTCTAACTATGGCTACACCTTC
>NA|TRBJ1-5|TRBV27|few
CASSLWWRSDSNQPQHF
TGTGCCAGCAGTTTATGGTGGCGAAGTGATAGCAATCAGCCCCAGCATTTT
>TRBD1|TRBJ2-7|TRBV29-1|NA
CSVKHRGSYEQYF
TGCAGCGTGAAGCACAGGGGCTCCTACGAGCAGTACTTC
>NA|TRBJ2-7|TRBV7-2|NA
CASSLVGRYYEQYF
TGTGCCAGCAGCTTAGTAGGCAGGTACTACGAGCAGTACTTC
>NA|TRBJ1-1|TRBV2|NA
CAIIREVGTEAFF
TGTGCCATCATCAGGGAAGTCGGCACTGAAGCTTTCTTT
>NA|TRBJ2-7|TRBV28|NA
CASGVSSYEQYF
TGCGCTTCCGGGGTGTCCTCCTACGAGCAGTACTTC
>NA|TRBJ1-1|TRBV2|NA
CASFRGLRVTEAFF
TGTGCCAGCTTCCGGGGGTTGCGGGTCACTGAAGCTTTCTTT
>NA|TRBJ1-3|TRBV5-4|NA
CASSSDSFSGNTIYF
TGTGCCAGCAGTTCAGACAGTTTCTCTGGAAACACCATATATTTT
>TRBD1|TRBJ1-2|TRBV19|NA
CASSGAGGYGYTF
TGTGCCAGTAGTGGAGCAGGGGGCTATGGCTACACCTTC
>NA|TRBJ2-3|TRBV7-2|NA
CASSSRASTDTQYF
TGTGCCAGCAGCTCCCGTGCTAGCACAGATACGCAGTATTTT
>TRBD2|TRBJ2-5|TRBV4-2|NA
CASSQDIRGGGGQETQYF
TGTGCCAGCAGCCAAGATATTCGGGGCGGGGGGGGACAAGAGACCCAGTACTTC
>TRBD1|TRBJ2-3|TRBV27|NA
CASSYSDRVIDTQYF
TGTGCCAGCAGTTACTCGGACAGGGTGATAGATACGCAGTATTTT
>NA|TRBJ1-2|TRBV6-5|NA
CASSLASQGIYGYTF
TGTGCCAGCAGTTTAGCGAGCCAGGGAATCTATGGCTACACCTTC
>NA|TRBJ1-5|TRBV6-1|NA
CASSEEEPQHF
TGTGCCAGCAGTGAGGAAGAACCCCAGCATTTT
>NA|TRBJ1-6|TRBV5-4|NA
CASSFGQSTLSSYNSPLHF
TGTGCCAGCAGCTTCGGACAGTCGACCCTGAGCTCCTATAATTCACCCCTCCACTTT
>NA|TRBJ2-2|TRBV4-1|medium-sized
CASSQADTNTGELFF
TGCGCCAGCAGCCAAGCCGACACCAACACCGGGGAGCTGTTTTTT
>NA|TRBJ2-3|TRBV7-2|NA
CAGTELTDTQYF
TGTGCTGGGACGGAACTCACAGATACGCAGTATTTT
>NA|TRBJ1-1|TRBV5-1|few
CASSIQELNTEAFF
TGCGCCAGCAGCATACAGGAGTTGAACACTGAAGCTTTCTTT
>NA|TRBJ1-3|TRBV18|NA
CASSFYPQGGSGNTIYF
TGTGCCAGCTCGTTTTACCCACAGGGCGGTAGTGGAAACACCATATATTTT
>TRBD1|TRBJ1-4|TRBV27|few
CASSPPGTATEKLFF
TGTGCCAGCAGCCCTCCCGGGACAGCGACCGAAAAACTGTTTTTT
>NA|TRBJ1-2|TRBV5-4|NA
CASSSTGGPRNYGYTF
TGTGCCAGCAGTTCTACGGGGGGCCCGCGGAACTATGGCTACACCTTC
>TRBD2|TRBJ2-1|TRBV29-1|NA
CSASERGGPASYNEQFF
TGCAGCGCCTCTGAACGGGGGGGTCCAGCGTCCTACAATGAGCAGTTCTTC
>NA|TRBJ1-2|TRBV28|once
CASRFPSYGYTF
TGTGCCAGTAGGTTCCCTTCCTATGGCTACACCTTC
>NA|TRBJ2-3|TRBV6-1|NA
CASSERSGRDTQYF
TGTGCCAGCAGTGAAAGGAGCGGTAGGGATACGCAGTATTTT
>TRBD1|TRBJ1-2|TRBV7-2|NA
CASSPGQTIANYGYTF
TGTGCCAGCAGCCCGGGACAGACCATAGCTAACTATGGCTACACCTTC
>TRBD1|TRBJ1-2|TRBV14|NA
CASSQGGPRDSSYTF
TGTGCCAGCAGCCAAGGTGGGCCCCGGGACAGTAGCTACACCTTC
>TRBD2|TRBJ2-7|TRBV5-1|NA
CASSLGSGGAGEQYF
TGCGCCAGCAGCTTGGGTAGCGGGGGGGCCGGGGAGCAGTACTTC
>TRBD2|TRBJ2-3|TRBV9|NA
CASSARAGLGLTDTQYF
TGTGCCAGCAGCGCCAGAGCGGGGCTAGGCCTGACAGATACGCAGTATTTT